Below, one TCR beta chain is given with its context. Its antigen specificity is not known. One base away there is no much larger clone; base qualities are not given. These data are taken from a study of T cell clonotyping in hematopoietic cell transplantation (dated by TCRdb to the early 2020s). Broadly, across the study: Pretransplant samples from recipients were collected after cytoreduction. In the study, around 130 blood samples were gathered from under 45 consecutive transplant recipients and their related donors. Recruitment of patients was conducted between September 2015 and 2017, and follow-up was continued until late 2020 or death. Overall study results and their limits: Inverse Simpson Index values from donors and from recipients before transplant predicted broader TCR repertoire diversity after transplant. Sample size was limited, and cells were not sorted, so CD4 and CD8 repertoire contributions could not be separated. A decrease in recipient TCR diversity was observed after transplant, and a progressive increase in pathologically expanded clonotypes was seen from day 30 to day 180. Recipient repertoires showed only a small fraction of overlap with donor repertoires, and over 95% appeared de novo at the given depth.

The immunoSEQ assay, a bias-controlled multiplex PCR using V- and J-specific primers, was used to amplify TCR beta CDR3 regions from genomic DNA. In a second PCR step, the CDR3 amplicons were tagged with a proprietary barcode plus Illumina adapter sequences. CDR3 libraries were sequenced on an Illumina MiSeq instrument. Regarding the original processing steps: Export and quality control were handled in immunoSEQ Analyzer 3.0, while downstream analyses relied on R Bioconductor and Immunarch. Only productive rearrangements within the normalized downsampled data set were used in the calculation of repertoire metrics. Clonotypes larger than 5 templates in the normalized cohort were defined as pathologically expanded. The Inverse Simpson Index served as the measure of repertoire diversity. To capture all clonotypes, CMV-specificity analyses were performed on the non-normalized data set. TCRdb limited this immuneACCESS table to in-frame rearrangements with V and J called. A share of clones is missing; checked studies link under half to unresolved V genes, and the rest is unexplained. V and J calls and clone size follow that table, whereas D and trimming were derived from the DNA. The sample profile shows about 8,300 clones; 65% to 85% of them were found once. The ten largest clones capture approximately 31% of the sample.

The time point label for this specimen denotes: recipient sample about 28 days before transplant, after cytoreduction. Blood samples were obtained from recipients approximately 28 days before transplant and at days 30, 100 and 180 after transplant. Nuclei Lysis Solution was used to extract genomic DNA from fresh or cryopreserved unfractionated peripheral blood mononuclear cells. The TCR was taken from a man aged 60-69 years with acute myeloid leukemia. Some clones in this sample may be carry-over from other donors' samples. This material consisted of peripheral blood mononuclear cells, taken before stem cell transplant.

The bases read TGTGCCAGCAGTTTCGGGACGGGGAACACTGAAGCTTTCTTT. It translates as CASSFGTGNTEAFF. The chain is encoded by TRBV27 joined to TRBJ1-1; possibly the D gene is TRBD1, per 5 matching bases. The CDR3 sequence holds 14 residues, the cysteine and phenylalanine included. Of all the DNA, just the CDR3 is kept, 42 bases in frame from base 1. V is cut by 3 bases and J by 1 base, and the space between the germline ends is 9 bases. Per the germline V gene (reference sequence), MNHEY is the CDR1 and SMNVEV is the CDR2.